This section outlines one T cell receptor beta chain sequence together with its context. In germline, CDR1 is MNHEY, CDR2 SMNVEV (reference sequence). J lost 3 bases, V lost 6 bases, and 7 bases had no gene match. The CDR3 is 14 amino acids. As processed by the authors: By means of reference gene primer amplification, nucleated cell counts were estimated. The table came from immunoSEQ multiplex PCR; TCRdb's copy has only in-frame clones and leaves some out. The V and J calls and clone size are taken from that table; D and trimming were inferred from the DNA. The table shows roughly 60,000 clones, with 80% to 90% occurring only once. These data are taken from a study of blood T cell repertoires in COVID-19.

Sequencing was carried out using peripheral blood. The chain uses TRBV27 and TRBJ1-2; 7 bases fit TRBD1. The sequence was obtained from a man older than 75 with acute or convalescent COVID-19. CDR3 coding DNA: TGTGCCAGCAGCCCGGACAGGAGAGACTATGGCTACACCTTC. This encodes CASSPDRRDYGYTF.